A selection of T cell receptor beta chains follows, all from one sample in a study of human CD4 T cells and Enterobacteriaceae. Profiling relied on immunoSEQ multiplex PCR, and the TCRdb table lists in-frame clones only, not all of them. This sample has about 27,000 clones, with 80% to 90% found just once. Sequences were obtained from memory CD4+ T cells from blood. The source of these receptors is a human donor in good health. CDR3s include the opening cysteine and the closing phenylalanine or tryptophan.

>16|TRBV11-3
CASSLGLAGGPETQYF
>13|TRBV6-5
CASSSGGVGGYTF
>12|TRBV28
CASRTPREKLFF
>14|TRBV19
CASSPRTENSEAFF
>16|TRBV5-4
CASSLDRNRDTDTQYF
>18|TRBV7-8
CASSPARAGLARTDTQYF
>14|TRBV5-1
CASSLASGQETQYF
>14|TRBV18
CASSPDSFNTEAFF
>16|TRBV6-5
CASSLRPSSGANVLTF
>14|TRBV5-5
CASSRRDRASEQYF